The rows below give T cell receptor beta chains drawn from one sample of a study of blood T cell repertoires in COVID-19. This table comes from immunoSEQ multiplex PCR, and its TCRdb copy is limited to in-frame clones, with some not included. The sample includes about 70,000 clones, approximately 88% of them seen just once. Material for sequencing was peripheral blood. The receptor set was obtained from a woman in her 70s with acute or convalescent COVID-19. CDR3s include the opening cysteine and the closing phenylalanine or tryptophan. A D gene is named only where the DNA matches it firmly. The listing skips clone size in some rows; elsewhere it reads once, few, many or a size class.

clone_size j_call d_call v_call cdr3_aa cdr3_nt
- TRBJ2-1 TRBD2 TRBV4-1 CASSQGGGLAGGRGPNEQFF TGCGCCAGCAGCCAAGGGGGGGGGTTAGCGGGGGGCCGTGGGCCCAATGAGCAGTTCTTC
- TRBJ2-3 TRBD2 TRBV19 CASRHNPGSGGPQYF TGTGCCAGTAGACACAATCCGGGTAGCGGGGGGCCACAGTATTTT
- TRBJ2-1 TRBD2 TRBV28 CASLRLAGQAMRYNEQFF TGTGCCAGCTTACGACTAGCGGGCCAAGCAATGAGGTACAATGAGCAGTTCTTC
- TRBJ2-6 - TRBV19 CASSKPFSGANVLTF TGTGCCAGTAGTAAGCCGTTCTCTGGGGCCAACGTCCTGACTTTC
- TRBJ1-2 - TRBV4-2 CASSQEGRAANYGYTF TGTGCCAGCAGCCAAGAGGGCAGGGCAGCTAACTATGGCTACACCTTC
- TRBJ2-2 - TRBV7-3 CASSSDSRNTGELFF TGTGCCAGCAGCAGCGACAGCCGGAACACCGGGGAGCTGTTTTTT
- TRBJ1-4 TRBD1 TRBV7-2 CASSSAGGAGEKLFF TGTGCCAGCAGCTCCGCAGGGGGCGCGGGGGAAAAACTGTTTTTT
- TRBJ1-2 TRBD1 TRBV24-1 CATSDATGGGIYGYTF TGTGCCACCAGTGATGCTACAGGGGGAGGGATCTATGGCTACACCTTC
- TRBJ2-5 TRBD1 TRBV6-2/TRBV6-3 CASSAGTDQETQYF TGTGCCAGCAGTGCCGGGACAGACCAAGAGACCCAGTACTTC
- TRBJ1-5 - TRBV19 CASSIKNSQGSQPQHF TGTGCCAGTAGTATCAAAAACAGTCAGGGCAGTCAGCCCCAGCATTTT
- TRBJ1-1 TRBD1 TRBV18 CASSPDRGQNTEAFF TGTGCCAGCTCACCCGACAGGGGACAGAACACTGAAGCTTTCTTT
- TRBJ1-1 - TRBV7-9 CASSSPGQLVFAEAFF TGTGCCAGCAGCTCACCTGGACAGTTGGTTTTTGCTGAAGCTTTCTTT
- TRBJ1-1 - TRBV7-9 CASSPKTPGEMNTEAFF TGTGCCAGCAGCCCAAAGACCCCTGGGGAGATGAACACTGAAGCTTTCTTT
- TRBJ1-5 TRBD1 TRBV9 CASSPGTGEQPQHF TGTGCCAGCAGCCCCGGGACAGGGGAACAGCCCCAGCATTTT
- TRBJ1-2 - TRBV29-1 CSAWETRTGYYTF TGCAGCGCGTGGGAGACTCGGACGGGATACTACACCTTC
- TRBJ1-1 TRBD1 TRBV6-1 CASSPRDRMRLEAFF TGTGCCAGCAGTCCCCGGGACAGAATGCGCCTTGAAGCTTTCTTT
- TRBJ2-2 - TRBV7-9 CASSWTKGQNTGELFF TGTGCCAGCAGCTGGACTAAGGGCCAGAACACCGGGGAGCTGTTTTTT
- TRBJ1-1 - TRBV3-1/TRBV3-2 CASSQGLIVNTEAFF TGTGCCAGCAGCCAAGGGTTAATAGTGAACACTGAAGCTTTCTTT
- TRBJ1-1 - TRBV4-1 CASSQEPTWANTEAFF TGCGCCAGCAGCCAAGAACCGACGTGGGCGAACACTGAAGCTTTCTTT
- TRBJ2-7 TRBD1 TRBV28 CASTPTRGNYEQYF TGTGCCAGCACCCCGACCAGGGGGAACTACGAGCAGTACTTC
- TRBJ2-2 - TRBV11-2 CASSFLDRSNTGELFF TGTGCCAGCAGCTTCCTAGACCGGTCGAACACCGGGGAGCTGTTTTTT
once TRBJ2-1 TRBD1 TRBV2 CASSQGALTYNEQFF TGTGCCAGCAGTCAGGGGGCGCTGACCTACAATGAGCAGTTCTTC
- TRBJ1-4 - TRBV15 CATSRGGGSEKLFF TGTGCCACCAGCAGAGGAGGGGGAAGCGAAAAACTGTTTTTT
- TRBJ1-5 TRBD1 TRBV19 CASSTDRVNQPQHF TGTGCCAGTAGCACCGACAGGGTCAATCAGCCCCAGCATTTT
- TRBJ2-2 TRBD2 TRBV30 CAWSRTSGINPRSTGELFF TGTGCCTGGAGCAGGACTAGCGGGATAAATCCCAGGAGCACCGGGGAGCTGTTTTTT
- TRBJ2-5 TRBD2 TRBV5-1 CASRLLPGGQETQYF TGCGCCAGCAGATTGCTCCCGGGGGGACAAGAGACCCAGTACTTC
- TRBJ1-6 - TRBV11-2 CASSPSPITSNSPLHF TGTGCCAGCAGCCCTTCCCCCATCACTTCTAATTCACCCCTCCACTTT
- TRBJ2-6 - TRBV21-1 CASSLRDRDAGANVLTF TGTGCCAGCAGCTTAAGGGACAGGGATGCTGGGGCCAACGTCCTGACTTTC
many TRBJ1-4 TRBD1 TRBV28 CASSPYSWTGGAWDEKLFF TGTGCCAGCAGTCCCTACTCTTGGACAGGGGGCGCGTGGGATGAAAAACTGTTTTTT
once TRBJ2-1 - TRBV5-4 CASSFTGASSYNEQFF TGTGCCAGCAGCTTCACAGGTGCCAGCTCCTACAATGAGCAGTTCTTC
few TRBJ1-3 TRBD1 TRBV10-3 CAISGTGAGNTIYF TGTGCCATCAGTGGGACAGGGGCTGGAAACACCATATATTTT
- TRBJ2-1 - TRBV5-1 CASSSGDPYNEQFF TGCGCCAGCAGCTCAGGGGACCCCTACAATGAGCAGTTCTTC
once TRBJ2-1 TRBD2 TRBV5-1 CASSNGLAVYNEQFF TGCGCCAGCAGCAACGGACTAGCGGTCTACAATGAGCAGTTCTTC
- TRBJ1-2 TRBD1 TRBV28 CAIRGTGLSYGYTF TGTGCCATCAGGGGGACAGGGCTAAGCTATGGCTACACCTTC
once TRBJ2-3 - TRBV19 CASSTPRSTDTQYF TGTGCCAGTAGTACACCTCGGAGCACAGATACGCAGTATTTT
- TRBJ1-4 - TRBV27 CASSLTGYNEKLFF TGTGCCAGCAGTTTAACCGGTTATAATGAAAAACTGTTTTTT
few TRBJ2-7 - TRBV6-2/TRBV6-3 CASSYTGSYEQYF TGTGCCAGCAGTTACACGGGCTCCTACGAGCAGTACTTC
- TRBJ2-1 TRBD1 TRBV19 CASSIFGQGGNEQFF TGTGCCAGTAGTATATTTGGACAGGGGGGAAATGAGCAGTTCTTC
- TRBJ1-4 TRBD1 TRBV28 CASTPGGRGNPYSTNEKLFF TGTGCCAGCACCCCAGGGGGCAGGGGGAATCCATACTCAACTAATGAAAAACTGTTTTTT
- TRBJ1-1 - TRBV16 CASSLLGTRDDGAFF TGTGCCAGCAGCCTTCTAGGGACAAGGGACGATGGAGCTTTCTTT
- TRBJ2-2 - TRBV19 CASKGATLDTGELFF TGTGCCAGTAAAGGAGCGACTCTTGACACCGGGGAGCTGTTTTTT
- TRBJ1-4 - TRBV18 CASSRGGSNEKLFF TGTGCCAGCTCGCGGGGAGGGTCTAATGAAAAACTGTTTTTT
- TRBJ1-3 TRBD1 TRBV3-1/TRBV3-2 CASSLTQGGGNTIYF TGTGCCAGCAGCCTTACTCAGGGGGGAGGAAACACCATATATTTT